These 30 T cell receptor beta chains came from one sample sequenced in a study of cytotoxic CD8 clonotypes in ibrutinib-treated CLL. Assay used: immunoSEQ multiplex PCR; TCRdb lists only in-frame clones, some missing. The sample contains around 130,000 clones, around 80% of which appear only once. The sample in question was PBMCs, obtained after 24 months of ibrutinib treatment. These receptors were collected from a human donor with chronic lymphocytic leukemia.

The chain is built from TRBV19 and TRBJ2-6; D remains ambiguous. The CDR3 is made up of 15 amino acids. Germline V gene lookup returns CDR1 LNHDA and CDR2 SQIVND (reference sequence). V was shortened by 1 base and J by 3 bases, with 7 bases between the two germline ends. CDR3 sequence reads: CASSIVDGGANVLTF. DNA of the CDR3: TGTGCCAGTAGTATAGTGGATGGTGGGGCCAACGTCCTGACTTTC. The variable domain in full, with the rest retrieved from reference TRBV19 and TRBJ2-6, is DGGITQSPKYLFRKEGQNVTLSCEQNLNHDAMYWYRQDPGQGLRLIYYSQIVNDFQKGDIAEGYSVSREKKESFPLTVTSAQKNPTAFYLCASSIVDGGANVLTFGAGSRLTVL.

The CDR3 here is CASSFIVGQETQYF. CDR3 DNA sequence: TGCGCCAGCAGCTTTATTGTCGGGCAAGAGACCCAGTACTTC. The rearrangement uses TRBV5-1 and TRBJ2-5, with D unresolved. The CDR3 covers 14 residues. In germline, CDR1 is SGHRS, CDR2 YFSETQ. The V end was cut by 2 bases, the J end by 2 bases, with 10 bases between.

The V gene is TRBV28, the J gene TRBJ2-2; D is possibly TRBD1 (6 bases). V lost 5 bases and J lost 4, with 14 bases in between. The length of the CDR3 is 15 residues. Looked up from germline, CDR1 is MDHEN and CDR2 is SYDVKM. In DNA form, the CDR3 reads TGTGCCAGCAGTCCCCAGGACAGACGCACCGGGGAGCTGTTTTTT. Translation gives CASSPQDRRTGELFF.

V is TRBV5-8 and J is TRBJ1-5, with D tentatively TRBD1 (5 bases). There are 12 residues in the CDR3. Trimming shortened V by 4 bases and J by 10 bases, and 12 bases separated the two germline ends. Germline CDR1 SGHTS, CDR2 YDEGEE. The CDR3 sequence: CASSVAGGPQHF. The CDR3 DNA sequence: TGTGCCAGCAGCGTAGCCGGGGGACCCCAGCATTTT.

The CDR3 bases are TGTGCCAGCAGCTTATACGGTGGGGCCAACGTCCTGACTTTC. Its protein product is CASSLYGGANVLTF. This chain joins TRBV11-2 and TRBJ2-6; D is undetermined. The CDR3 is 14 residues long. Germline CDR1 SGHAT, CDR2 FQNNGV. V lost 2 bases and J 3 bases, leaving 5 bases between the germline ends.

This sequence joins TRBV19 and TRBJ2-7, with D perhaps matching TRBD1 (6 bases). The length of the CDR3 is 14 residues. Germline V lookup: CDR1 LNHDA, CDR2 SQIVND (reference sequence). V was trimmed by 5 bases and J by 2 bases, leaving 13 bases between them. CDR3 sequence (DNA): TGTGCCAGTAGTTCGTCAGGGGCCCCCTACGAGCAGTACTTC. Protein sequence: CASSSSGAPYEQYF. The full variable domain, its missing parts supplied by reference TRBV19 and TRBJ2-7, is DGGITQSPKYLFRKEGQNVTLSCEQNLNHDAMYWYRQDPGQGLRLIYYSQIVNDFQKGDIAEGYSVSREKKESFPLTVTSAQKNPTAFYLCASSSSGAPYEQYFGPGTRLTVT.

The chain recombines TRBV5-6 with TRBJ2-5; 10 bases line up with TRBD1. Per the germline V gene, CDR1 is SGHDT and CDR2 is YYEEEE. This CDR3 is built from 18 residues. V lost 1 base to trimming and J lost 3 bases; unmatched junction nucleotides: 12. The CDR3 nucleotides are TGTGCCAGCAGCTTGTTGGGGGGCCGGGACAGGGGAAAAGAGACCCAGTACTTC. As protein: CASSLLGGRDRGKETQYF.

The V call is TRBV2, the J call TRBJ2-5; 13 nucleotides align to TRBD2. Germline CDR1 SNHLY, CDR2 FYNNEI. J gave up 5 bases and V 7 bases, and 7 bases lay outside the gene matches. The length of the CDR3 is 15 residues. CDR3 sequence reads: CASKGTSGAGETQYF. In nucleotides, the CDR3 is TGTGCCAGCAAAGGGACTAGCGGGGCCGGTGAGACCCAGTACTTC.

The CDR3 protein is CASSLGGGYTF. CDR3 bases: TGTGCCAGCAGCTTAGGTGGTGGCTACACCTTC. The chain couples TRBV7-9 to TRBJ1-2; D is ambiguous. V dropped 1 base and J dropped 7 bases, with 4 bases sitting between them. This CDR3 region has 11 residues. From germline, CDR1 is SEHNR and CDR2 FQNEAQ (reference sequence). Supplemented by reference TRBV7-9 and TRBJ1-2, the full variable domain reads DTGVSQNPRHKITKRGQNVTFRCDPISEHNRLYWYRQTLGQGPEFLTYFQNEAQLEKSRLLSDRFSAERPKGSFSTLEIQRTEQGDSAMYLCASSLGGGYTFGSGTRLTVV.

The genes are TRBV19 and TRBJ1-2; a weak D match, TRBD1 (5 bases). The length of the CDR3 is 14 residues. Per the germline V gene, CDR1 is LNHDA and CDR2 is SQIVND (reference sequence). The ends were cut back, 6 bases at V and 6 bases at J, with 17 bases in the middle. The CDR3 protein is CASRAWGNFHGYTF. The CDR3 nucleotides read TGTGCCAGTAGGGCGTGGGGCAACTTCCATGGCTACACCTTC.

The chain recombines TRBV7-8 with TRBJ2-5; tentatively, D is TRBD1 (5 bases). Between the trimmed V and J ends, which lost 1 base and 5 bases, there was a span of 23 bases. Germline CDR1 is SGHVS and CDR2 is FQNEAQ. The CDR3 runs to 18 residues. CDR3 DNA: TGTGCCAGCAGCTTAGGTCCCGTGACAGCCAAAGGGTGGGAGACCCAGTACTTC. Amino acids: CASSLGPVTAKGWETQYF.

The CDR3 DNA sequence: TGTGCCAGCTCACCACGTAACGGATTAGTAGAGACCCAGTACTTC. This codes for CASSPRNGLVETQYF. This rearrangement joins TRBV18 to TRBJ2-5; no firm D call. The CDR3 extends over 15 amino acids. V gave up 1 base and J gave up 4 bases, with 13 bases separating them. From germline, CDR1 is KGHSH and CDR2 LQKENI.

The CDR3 DNA reads as TGTGCCAGACGGACAGGGCCTTACTCCTACGAGCAGTACTTC. Protein sequence: CARRTGPYSYEQYF. This sequence joins TRBV5-3 and TRBJ2-7, with TRBD1 identical over 8 bases. TRBV5-3 is an ORF, with its function uncertain. This CDR3 comprises 14 residues. Losses at the gene ends were 7 bases for V and 0 bases for J; bases not matched to a gene: 6.

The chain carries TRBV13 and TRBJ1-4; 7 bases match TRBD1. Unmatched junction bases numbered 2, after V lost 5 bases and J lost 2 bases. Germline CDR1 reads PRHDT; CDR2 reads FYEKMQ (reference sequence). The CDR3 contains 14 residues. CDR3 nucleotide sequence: TGTGCCAGCAGCCGAGGGGGCACTAATGAAAAACTGTTTTTT. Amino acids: CASSRGGTNEKLFF.

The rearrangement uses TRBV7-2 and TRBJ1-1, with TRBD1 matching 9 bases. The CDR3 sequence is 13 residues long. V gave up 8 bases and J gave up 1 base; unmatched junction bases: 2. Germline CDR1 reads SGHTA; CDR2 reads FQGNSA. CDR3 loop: CASRQGGNTEAFF. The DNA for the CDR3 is TGTGCCAGCCGACAGGGGGGGAACACTGAAGCTTTCTTT.

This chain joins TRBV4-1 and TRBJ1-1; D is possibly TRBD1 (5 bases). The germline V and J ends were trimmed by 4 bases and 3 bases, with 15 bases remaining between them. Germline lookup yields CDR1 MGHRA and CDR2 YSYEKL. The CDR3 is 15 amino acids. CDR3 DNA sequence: TGCGCCAGCAGCCCCCCGACAGCGGCCTACACTGAAGCTTTCTTT. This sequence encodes CASSPPTAAYTEAFF.

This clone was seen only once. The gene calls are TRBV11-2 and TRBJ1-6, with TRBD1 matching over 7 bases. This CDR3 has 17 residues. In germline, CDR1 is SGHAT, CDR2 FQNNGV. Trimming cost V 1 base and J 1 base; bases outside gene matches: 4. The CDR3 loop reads CASSLVQGGSYNSPLHF. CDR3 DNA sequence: TGTGCCAGCAGCTTAGTTCAGGGGGGGTCCTATAATTCACCCCTCCACTTT.

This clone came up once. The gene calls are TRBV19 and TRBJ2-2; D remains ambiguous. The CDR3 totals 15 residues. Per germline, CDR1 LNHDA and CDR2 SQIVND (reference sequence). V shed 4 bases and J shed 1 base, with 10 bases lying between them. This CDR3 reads CASSTGRLNTGELFF. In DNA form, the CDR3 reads TGTGCCAGTAGTACCGGACGGCTGAACACCGGGGAGCTGTTTTTT.

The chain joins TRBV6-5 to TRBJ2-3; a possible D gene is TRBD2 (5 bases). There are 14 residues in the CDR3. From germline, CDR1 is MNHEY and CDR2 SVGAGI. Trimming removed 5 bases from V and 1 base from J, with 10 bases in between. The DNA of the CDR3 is TGTGCCAGCAGTCTAGCTGACGGCACAGATACGCAGTATTTT. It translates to CASSLADGTDTQYF.

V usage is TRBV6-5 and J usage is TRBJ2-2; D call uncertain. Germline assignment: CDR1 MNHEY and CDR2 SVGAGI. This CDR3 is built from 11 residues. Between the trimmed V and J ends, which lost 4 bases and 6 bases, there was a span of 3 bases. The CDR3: CASSCPGELFF. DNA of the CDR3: TGTGCCAGCAGTTGCCCCGGGGAGCTGTTTTTT.

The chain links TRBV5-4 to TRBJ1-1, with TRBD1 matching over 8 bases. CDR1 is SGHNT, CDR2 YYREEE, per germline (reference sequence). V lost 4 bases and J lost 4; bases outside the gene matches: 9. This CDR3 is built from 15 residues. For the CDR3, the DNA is TGTGCCAGCAGCGTGGCGACAGGGGAAGTCACTGAAGCTTTCTTT. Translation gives CASSVATGEVTEAFF.

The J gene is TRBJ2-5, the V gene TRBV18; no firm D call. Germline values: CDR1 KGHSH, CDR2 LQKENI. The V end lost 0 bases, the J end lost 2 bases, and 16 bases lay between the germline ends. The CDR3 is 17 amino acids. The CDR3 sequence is CASSPPQRSFGQETQYF. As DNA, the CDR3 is TGTGCCAGCTCACCACCCCAGCGATCATTCGGACAAGAGACCCAGTACTTC.

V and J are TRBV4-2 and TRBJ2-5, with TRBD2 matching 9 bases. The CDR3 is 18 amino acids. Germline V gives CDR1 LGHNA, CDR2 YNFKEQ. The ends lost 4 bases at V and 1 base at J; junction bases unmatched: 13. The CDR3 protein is CASSPLRGGAGGQETQYF. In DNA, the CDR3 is TGTGCCAGCAGCCCACTCCGGGGTGGAGCGGGGGGCCAAGAGACCCAGTACTTC.

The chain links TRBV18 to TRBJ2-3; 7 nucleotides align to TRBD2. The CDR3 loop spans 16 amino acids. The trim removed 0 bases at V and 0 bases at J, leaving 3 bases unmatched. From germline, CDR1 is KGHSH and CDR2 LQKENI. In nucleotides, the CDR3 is TGTGCCAGCTCACCACCGGTGCGGGGGAGCACAGATACGCAGTATTTT. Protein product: CASSPPVRGSTDTQYF.

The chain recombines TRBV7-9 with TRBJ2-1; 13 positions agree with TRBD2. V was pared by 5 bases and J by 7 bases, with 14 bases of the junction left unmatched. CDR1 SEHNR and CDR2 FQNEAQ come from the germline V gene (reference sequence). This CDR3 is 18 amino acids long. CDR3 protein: CASSPTPLLAGGRNEQFF. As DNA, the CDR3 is TGTGCCAGCAGCCCGACCCCCTTACTAGCGGGGGGGAGGAATGAGCAGTTCTTC.

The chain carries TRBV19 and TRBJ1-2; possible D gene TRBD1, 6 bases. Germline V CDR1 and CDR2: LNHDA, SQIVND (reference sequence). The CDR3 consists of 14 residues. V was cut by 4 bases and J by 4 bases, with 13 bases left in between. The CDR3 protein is CASSKEDRLYGYTF. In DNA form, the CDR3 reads TGTGCCAGTAGTAAAGAGGACAGACTCTATGGCTACACCTTC.

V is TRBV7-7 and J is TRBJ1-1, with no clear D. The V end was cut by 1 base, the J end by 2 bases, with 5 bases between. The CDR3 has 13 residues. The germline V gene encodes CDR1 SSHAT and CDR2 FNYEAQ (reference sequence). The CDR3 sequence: CASSLDENTEAFF. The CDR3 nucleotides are TGTGCCAGCAGCTTAGACGAAAACACTGAAGCTTTCTTT.

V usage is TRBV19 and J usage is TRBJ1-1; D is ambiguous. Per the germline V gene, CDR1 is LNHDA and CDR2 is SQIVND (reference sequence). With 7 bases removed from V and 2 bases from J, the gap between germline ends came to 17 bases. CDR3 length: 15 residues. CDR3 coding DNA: TGTGCCAGTATCCGCCAGCCGGGGTTAAACACTGAAGCTTTCTTT. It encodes CASIRQPGLNTEAFF.

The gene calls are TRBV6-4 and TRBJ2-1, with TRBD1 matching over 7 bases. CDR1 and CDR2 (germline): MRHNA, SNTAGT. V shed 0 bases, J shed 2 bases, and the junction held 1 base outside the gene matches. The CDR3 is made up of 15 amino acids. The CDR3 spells CASSDSGTAYNEQFF. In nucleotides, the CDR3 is TGTGCCAGCAGTGACTCTGGGACAGCCTACAATGAGCAGTTCTTC.

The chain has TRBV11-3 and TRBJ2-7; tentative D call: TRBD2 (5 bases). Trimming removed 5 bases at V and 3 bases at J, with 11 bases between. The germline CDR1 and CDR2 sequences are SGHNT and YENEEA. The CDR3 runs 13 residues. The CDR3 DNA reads TGTGCCAGCAGCAAGCGGACTGACTACGAGCAGTACTTC. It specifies CASSKRTDYEQYF.